These T cell receptor beta chains were read from a single sample in a study of metastatic and nonmetastatic thyroid tumors. TCRdb re-clonotyped the PCR reads via MiXCR. The sample contains approximately 20,000 clones, approximately 24% of which appear only once. The sample was tumor tissue. The receptors here all came from a male donor with papillary thyroid cancer or a benign thyroid nodule (not recorded which). Some clones in this sample may be carry-over from other donors' samples. Each CDR3 is given with its conserved first and last residue. A D gene is named only where the DNA matches it firmly. Only some rows state a clone size, as once, few, many or a class for expanded clones.

CDR3: CASSFRDRDGYTF
DNA: TGTGCCAGCAGTTTCCGGGACAGGGATGGCTACACCTTC
size: many
J: TRBJ1-2
D: TRBD1
V: TRBV12-3/TRBV12-4

CDR3: CASSLFGSGANVLTF
DNA: TGTGCCAGCAGCTTGTTTGGGTCTGGGGCCAACGTCCTGACTTTC
size: many
J: TRBJ2-6
D: .
V: TRBV5-6

CDR3: CASRDGTETYEQYF
DNA: TGTGCCAGCAGGGATGGGACGGAAACCTACGAGCAGTACTTC
size: medium-sized
J: TRBJ2-7
D: .
V: TRBV25-1

CDR3: CSAMRGDEQYF
DNA: TGCAGTGCTATGAGGGGTGACGAGCAGTACTTC
size: .
J: TRBJ2-7
D: .
V: TRBV20-1

CDR3: CTPSEENTEAFF
DNA: TGCACCCCCAGCGAGGAGAACACTGAAGCTTTCTTT
size: many
J: TRBJ1-1
D: .
V: TRBV20-1

CDR3: CASSQALGQRNTEAFF
DNA: TGTGCCAGCAGCCAAGCTTTGGGACAGCGGAACACTGAAGCTTTCTTT
size: once
J: TRBJ1-1
D: TRBD1
V: TRBV4-2

CDR3: CSARDLQGGDNSPLHF
DNA: TGCAGTGCTAGAGATCTGCAGGGGGGGGATAATTCACCCCTCCACTTT
size: many
J: TRBJ1-6
D: TRBD1
V: TRBV20-1

CDR3: CASTRSGTPGDTQYF
DNA: TGTGCCAGCACCCGCTCAGGGACTCCTGGGGATACGCAGTATTTT
size: many
J: TRBJ2-3
D: .
V: TRBV7-9

CDR3: CASSLYYNEQFF
DNA: TGCGCCAGCAGCTTATACTACAATGAGCAGTTCTTC
size: many
J: TRBJ2-1
D: .
V: TRBV5-1

CDR3: CSANLQSSGRRGGELFF
DNA: TGCAGTGCTAACCTCCAGAGTAGCGGGAGGAGGGGCGGGGAGCTGTTTTTT
size: .
J: TRBJ2-2
D: TRBD2
V: TRBV20-1

CDR3: CGARDPGLYQPQHF
DNA: TGCGGTGCTAGAGATCCGGGTCTGTATCAGCCCCAGCATTTT
size: .
J: TRBJ1-5
D: .
V: TRBV20-1

CDR3: CASSSTSGSSYNEQFF
DNA: TGTGCCAGCAGCTCAACTAGCGGGAGCTCCTACAATGAGCAGTTCTTC
size: few
J: TRBJ2-1
D: TRBD2
V: TRBV6-2/TRBV6-3

CDR3: CASSQLAGVAGELFF
DNA: TGTGCCAGCAGCCAACTAGCGGGAGTAGCCGGGGAGCTGTTTTTT
size: medium-sized
J: TRBJ2-2
D: TRBD2
V: TRBV11-2

CDR3: CSARDTASEYNEQFF
DNA: TGCAGTGCTAGAGATACGGCTAGCGAGTACAATGAGCAGTTCTTC
size: many
J: TRBJ2-1
D: .
V: TRBV20-1

CDR3: CASSSFGRRFKETQYF
DNA: TGTGCCAGCAGTTCGTTCGGCAGGCGTTTCAAAGAGACCCAGTACTTC
size: many
J: TRBJ2-5
D: .
V: TRBV28

CDR3: CSAQGGEMGEKLFF
DNA: TGCAGCGCGCAGGGAGGGGAAATGGGTGAAAAACTGTTTTTT
size: many
J: TRBJ1-4
D: .
V: TRBV29-1

CDR3: CASSLTVAGRGYTF
DNA: TGTGCCAGCAGTTTAACGGTGGCAGGGCGCGGCTACACCTTC
size: many
J: TRBJ1-2
D: .
V: TRBV28

CDR3: CASRRSGGNGYTF
DNA: TGTGCCAGCAGAAGATCAGGGGGAAATGGCTACACCTTC
size: many
J: TRBJ1-2
D: TRBD1
V: TRBV11-3

CDR3: CASSQGTWNTEAFF
DNA: TGCGCCAGCAGCCAAGGGACATGGAACACTGAAGCTTTCTTT
size: many
J: TRBJ1-1
D: .
V: TRBV4-1

CDR3: CASRKADLGTDTHYF
DNA: TGTGCCAGCCGTAAGGCGGACCTCGGCACAGATACGCACTATTTT
size: .
J: TRBJ2-3
D: .
V: TRBV18

CDR3: CASSYSLGLDTQYF
DNA: TGTGCCAGCAGTTACTCTCTTGGTTTAGATACGCAGTATTTT
size: many
J: TRBJ2-3
D: .
V: TRBV6-5

CDR3: CSAYGTSGSSYEQYF
DNA: TGCAGTGCTTATGGGACTAGCGGCAGCTCCTACGAGCAGTACTTC
size: many
J: TRBJ2-7
D: TRBD2
V: TRBV20-1

CDR3: CASSQDLHREGYTF
DNA: TGCGCCAGCAGCCAAGATCTCCACAGGGAAGGCTACACCTTC
size: many
J: TRBJ1-2
D: .
V: TRBV4-3

CDR3: CASSQDLTSGQYF
DNA: TGTGCCAGCAGCCAAGATTTGACCTCCGGGCAGTACTTC
size: many
J: TRBJ2-7
D: .
V: TRBV3-1

CDR3: CASSRTGTQETQYF
DNA: TGTGCCAGCAGCCGGACAGGGACCCAAGAGACCCAGTACTTC
size: many
J: TRBJ2-5
D: TRBD1
V: TRBV7-9

CDR3: CASSYSRVSGYTF
DNA: TGTGCCAGCAGTTACTCCAGGGTGAGTGGCTACACCTTC
size: many
J: TRBJ1-2
D: .
V: TRBV6-2/TRBV6-3

CDR3: CASSTQGPPYEQYF
DNA: TGTGCCAGCAGTACCCAGGGACCTCCCTACGAGCAGTACTTC
size: few
J: TRBJ2-7
D: .
V: TRBV28

CDR3: CASSFGQETQYF
DNA: TGTGCCAGCAGTTTTGGCCAAGAGACCCAGTACTTC
size: many
J: TRBJ2-5
D: .
V: TRBV12-3/TRBV12-4

CDR3: CASSARSQNTGELFF
DNA: TGTGCCAGCAGTGCTCGGAGTCAGAACACCGGGGAGCTGTTTTTT
size: many
J: TRBJ2-2
D: .
V: TRBV2

CDR3: CASSAISDTQYF
DNA: TGTGCCAGCAGTGCGATCTCAGATACGCAGTATTTT
size: many
J: TRBJ2-3
D: .
V: TRBV27

CDR3: CSASTGMGGETQYF
DNA: TGCAGTGCTTCCACAGGGATGGGAGGAGAGACCCAGTACTTC
size: many
J: TRBJ2-5
D: .
V: TRBV20-1

CDR3: CASSPPFFLSTDTQYF
DNA: TGTGCCAGCAGCCCACCTTTTTTCCTTAGCACAGATACGCAGTATTTT
size: many
J: TRBJ2-3
D: .
V: TRBV11-1

CDR3: CASSQGGFYGYTF
DNA: TGTGCCAGCAGCCAGGGGGGTTTTTATGGCTACACCTTC
size: few
J: TRBJ1-2
D: TRBD1
V: TRBV2

CDR3: CASSLSRLAGGMYEQYF
DNA: TGTGCCAGCAGCCTTTCAAGACTAGCGGGAGGAATGTACGAGCAGTACTTC
size: many
J: TRBJ2-7
D: TRBD2
V: TRBV3-1

CDR3: CATKQGALSYEQYF
DNA: TGTGCCACTAAACAGGGGGCCCTCTCCTACGAGCAGTACTTC
size: few
J: TRBJ2-7
D: TRBD1
V: TRBV6-1

CDR3: CTSSLVRGRGQLKETQYF
DNA: TGTACCAGCAGCTTAGTGCGTGGTCGAGGACAATTAAAAGAGACCCAGTACTTC
size: .
J: TRBJ2-5
D: .
V: TRBV7-2

CDR3: CASSGQGAGGYTF
DNA: TGTGCCAGCAGTGGACAGGGAGCCGGTGGCTACACCTTC
size: few
J: TRBJ1-2
D: TRBD1
V: TRBV6-1

CDR3: CASSKGGGGQETQYF
DNA: TGTGCCAGTAGTAAAGGCGGTGGGGGTCAAGAGACCCAGTACTTC
size: many
J: TRBJ2-5
D: .
V: TRBV19

CDR3: CASSLDCQGTYGYTF
DNA: TGTGCCAGCAGCTTAGATTGTCAGGGAACCTATGGATACACCTTC
size: .
J: TRBJ1-2
D: .
V: TRBV11-2

CDR3: CATGDSSTDTQSF
DNA: TGCGCCACGGGGGACAGTAGCACAGATACGCAGTCTTTT
size: .
J: TRBJ2-3
D: .
V: TRBV24-1

CDR3: CASSLVGRTNTGELFF
DNA: TGTGCCAGCAGCTTAGTGGGACGGACGAACACCGGGGAGCTGTTTTTT
size: many
J: TRBJ2-2
D: .
V: TRBV7-3

CDR3: CSVSGWGPNPYEQYF
DNA: TGCAGCGTTTCGGGGTGGGGGCCGAATCCCTACGAGCAGTACTTC
size: many
J: TRBJ2-7
D: .
V: TRBV29-1

CDR3: CASSSNRVGEQYF
DNA: TGTGCTAGCAGCTCGAACAGGGTTGGGGAGCAGTACTTC
size: many
J: TRBJ2-7
D: .
V: TRBV7-9

CDR3: CASSLTPGGYTEAFF
DNA: TGTGCCAGCAGCCTAACCCCAGGGGGGTACACTGAAGCTTTCTTT
size: many
J: TRBJ1-1
D: TRBD1
V: TRBV11-2

CDR3: CASSLNIPGEQFF
DNA: TGTGCCAGCAGCTTAAATATCCCGGGTGAGCAGTTCTTC
size: many
J: TRBJ2-1
D: .
V: TRBV7-3

CDR3: CASSPGTGAMRYTF
DNA: TGTGCCAGCTCACCAGGGACAGGGGCAATGCGCTACACCTTC
size: many
J: TRBJ1-2
D: TRBD1
V: TRBV18

CDR3: CASSQDQDSSYEQYF
DNA: TGTGCCAGCAGCCAAGATCAGGACAGCTCCTACGAGCAGTACTTC
size: many
J: TRBJ2-7
D: .
V: TRBV4-2

CDR3: CASAQRANYGYTF
DNA: TGTGCCAGCGCCCAGAGAGCTAACTATGGCTACACCTTC
size: many
J: TRBJ1-2
D: .
V: TRBV19

CDR3: CASTVGGSSYEQYF
DNA: TGTGCCAGCACCGTGGGCGGGAGCTCCTACGAGCAGTACTTC
size: medium-sized
J: TRBJ2-7
D: TRBD2
V: TRBV9

CDR3: CSVRLFTGPYGYTF
DNA: TGCAGCGTTCGTCTATTCACAGGGCCCTATGGCTACACCTTC
size: .
J: TRBJ1-2
D: .
V: TRBV29-1

CDR3: CSARGRTGGLHSYEQYF
DNA: TGCAGTGCTAGAGGACGTACGGGGGGACTGCACTCCTACGAGCAGTACTTC
size: .
J: TRBJ2-7
D: TRBD2
V: TRBV20-1

CDR3: CASATYEQYF
DNA: TGTGCCAGCGCAACCTACGAGCAGTACTTC
size: .
J: TRBJ2-7
D: .
V: TRBV6-5

CDR3: CASSQVDLWGAEKLFF
DNA: TGCGCCAGCAGCCAAGTTGATCTTTGGGGGGCTGAAAAACTGTTTTTT
size: medium-sized
J: TRBJ1-4
D: .
V: TRBV4-3

CDR3: CASSWTSGEMGAYEQYF
DNA: TGTGCCAGCAGTTGGACTAGCGGGGAAATGGGAGCTTACGAGCAGTACTTC
size: .
J: TRBJ2-7
D: TRBD2
V: TRBV6-2/TRBV6-3